These 18 T cell receptor beta chains came from one sample sequenced in a study of Graves' ophthalmopathy and Graves' hyperthyroidism listed by TCRdb under 2018. Instrument used: Illumina HiSeq 2000. For repertoire sequencing, TCR beta CDR3 regions were amplified from RNA transcripts. The first round of RT-PCR was done with HTBI primers and the Qiagen OneStep RT-PCR kit, and was followed by a second round of multiplex PCR, then size selection and purification. The public reads were run again by TCRdb, first through fastp at Q25 and then through MiXCR, and only productive beta chains were kept. Entries are consolidated by CDR3 protein sequence, retaining the most common genes and DNA. Present in this sample are some 520,000 distinct CDR3 sequences, approximately 15% of which were seen just once. The leading ten clones occupy 8% to 10% of the sample. Material: blood. These receptors were obtained from a woman in her thirties with Graves' ophthalmopathy. Donor details come from another sample of the same person, matched by shared clones.

This clonotype was seen repeatedly, ten times or more. J is TRBJ2-7 and V is TRBV30; a weak D match, TRBD1 (6 bases). The V and J ends lost 5 bases and 2 bases respectively, with 16 bases between them. Germline V gives CDR1 GTSNPN, CDR2 SVGIG (reference sequence). The CDR3 has 14 residues. In nucleotides, the CDR3 is TGTGCCTGGTCGGCCGGGACAACCACCTACGAGCAGTACTTC. Translated, it gives CAWSAGTTTYEQYF.

This clonotype was detected ten times or more. This chain uses TRBV6-1 with TRBJ2-7, with a tentative D call TRBD2 (5 bases). This CDR3 region has 14 residues. The V end was cut by 1 base, the J end by 6 bases, with 13 bases between. Germline loops: CDR1 MNHNS, CDR2 SASEGT. Here the CDR3 reads CASSEDQQGLEQYF. CDR3 sequence (DNA): TGTGCCAGCAGTGAAGACCAACAAGGACTCGAGCAGTACTTC.

This clonotype was counted ten times or more. Because the CDR3 is missing its conserved closing phenylalanine or tryptophan, this is likely a read error. The chain carries TRBV15 and TRBJ2-5; TRBD1 is a possible D gene (5 bases). Germline loops: CDR1 LNHNV, CDR2 YYDKDF (reference sequence). The ends were cut back, 5 bases at V and 5 bases at J, with 12 bases in the middle. This CDR3 has 13 amino acids. CDR3 nucleotides: TGTGCCACCAGCCCTAGGGGTTGGGAGACCCAGTACTCC. Amino acids: CATSPRGWETQYS.

This clonotype showed up many times. The genes are TRBV7-8 and TRBJ1-5, with TRBD1 as a possible D gene (6 bases). The CDR3 has 16 amino acids. Germline V gene data show CDR1 as SGHVS and CDR2 as FQNEAQ. The germline V and J ends were trimmed by 5 bases and 0 bases, with 14 bases remaining between them. CDR3 loop: CASSPIDRNSNQPQHF. CDR3 nucleotides: TGTGCCAGCAGCCCCATAGACAGGAATAGCAATCAGCCCCAGCATTTT.

This clonotype was seen many times. Written as DNA, the CDR3 is TGTGCCAGCTCGCGAGGAGGGGAAAATCAGCCCCAGCATTTT. This sequence encodes CASSRGGENQPQHF. V is TRBV2 and J is TRBJ1-5, with D possibly being TRBD1 (5 bases). The CDR3 totals 14 residues. Trimming pared 8 bases from V and 4 bases from J, leaving 15 bases between. Germline V lookup: CDR1 SNHLY, CDR2 FYNNEI.

Notes on this clonotype: One end of the junction does not line up with germline, which may come from a read error. The CDR3 bases are TGTGCCAGCAGCCAGGACAGCTTAACTTCCCCGAACACTGGAGCTTTCTTT. Its translation: CASSQDSLTSPNTGAFF. The chain combines TRBV6-2 or TRBV6-3 with TRBJ1-1, with D possibly being TRBD1 (6 bases). Germline V gene data show CDR1 as MNHEY and CDR2 as SVGEGT. The CDR3 totals 17 residues.

This clonotype has a count of ten or more. J is TRBJ2-4 and V is TRBV13; D unclear. Germline V gene lookup returns CDR1 PRHDT and CDR2 FYEKMQ (reference sequence). The CDR3 contains 15 residues. V was clipped by 5 bases and J by 3 bases, with 14 bases between them. Written as DNA, the CDR3 is TGTGCCAGCAGCCCTCAAGGGCCGAACAAAAACATTCAGTACTTC. It is translated as CASSPQGPNKNIQYF.

This clonotype has only a few counts. The chain recombines TRBV12-3 or TRBV12-4 with TRBJ1-2, with 8 bases matching TRBD1. The CDR3 runs 15 residues. The junction had 7 bases not matched to a gene; V was cut back by 4 bases and J by 3 bases. As DNA, the CDR3 is TGTGCCAGCAGTTCCCTCAGGGGGCGCGACTATGGCTACACCTTC. Translated, it gives CASSSLRGRDYGYTF.

This clonotype was detected ten times or more. CDR3 sequence (DNA): TGTGCCAGCAGCACCTATGAGACCTACGAGCAGTACTTC. It translates to CASSTYETYEQYF. The genes are TRBV7-9 and TRBJ2-7; D not resolved. Trimming removed 5 bases from V and 2 bases from J, with 10 bases in between. This CDR3 is built from 13 residues. Germline CDR1 is SEHNR and CDR2 is FQNEAQ (reference sequence).

This clonotype was detected ten times or more. The chain is built from TRBV6-2 or TRBV6-3 and TRBJ1-5; 7 positions agree with TRBD1. The ends lost 4 bases at V and 7 bases at J; junction bases unmatched: 10. This CDR3 region has 15 residues. Per germline, CDR1 MNHEY and CDR2 SVGEGT. This chain's CDR3 is CASSSGQDSVQPQHF. DNA of the CDR3: TGTGCCAGCAGTTCTGGACAGGACTCGGTACAGCCCCAGCATTTT.

This clonotype showed up just a few times. V gene TRBV12-3 or TRBV12-4 combines with J gene TRBJ1-1, with a tentative D call TRBD1 (6 bases). The germline V and J ends were trimmed by 6 bases and 4 bases, with 12 bases remaining between them. The CDR3 is 13 residues long. CDR3 sequence: CASRLQGVTEAFF. The DNA of the CDR3 is TGTGCCAGCAGACTACAGGGAGTCACTGAAGCTTTCTTT.

This clonotype was seen many times. This chain connects TRBV11-2 to TRBJ2-5; perhaps TRBD2 as D (7 bases). The germline gives CDR1 SGHAT, CDR2 FQNNGV. V gave up 4 bases and J gave up 5 bases, with 23 bases separating them. The length of the CDR3 is 17 residues. In DNA, the CDR3 is TGTGCCAGCAGCTCCTCCTTGGGAGGGGGGGGGGCGGAGACCCAGTACTTC. It translates to CASSSSLGGGGAETQYF.

There are many counts of this clonotype. This chain joins TRBV27 and TRBJ2-7, with 9 bases matching TRBD1. The germline V gene has CDR1 MNHEY and CDR2 SMNVEV (reference sequence). The V gene end was trimmed by 5 bases and the J gene end by 4 bases; junction bases not matched to a gene: 6. CDR3 length equals 14 residues. CDR3 residues: CASSITGGWYEQYF. The CDR3 region has the DNA TGTGCCAGCAGTATAACAGGGGGCTGGTACGAGCAGTACTTC.

This sequence joins TRBV27 and TRBJ1-1, with TRBD1 matching 7 bases. The CDR3 has 16 residues. With 5 bases clipped from V and 1 base from J, the junction kept 10 bases outside the gene matches. CDR1 is MNHEY, CDR2 SMNVEV, per germline (reference sequence). The CDR3 is CASSIRGVQGNTEAFF. In DNA, the CDR3 is TGTGCCAGCAGTATCAGGGGGGTCCAGGGGAACACTGAAGCTTTCTTT.

This rearrangement joins TRBV12-3 or TRBV12-4 to TRBJ1-2; D perhaps matches TRBD1 (5 bases). This CDR3 spans 16 amino acids. V gave up 3 bases and J gave up 1 base, with 15 bases separating them. The CDR3 DNA follows: TGTGCCAGCAGTTTGCGGGGACGGAGTATTAACTATGGCTACACCTTC. It encodes CASSLRGRSINYGYTF.

The chain has TRBV12-5 and TRBJ1-3; D is uncertain. Trimming took off 2 bases at V and 0 bases at J, with 5 bases between the two ends. CDR1 is LGHNT, CDR2 FRNRAP, per germline. There are 14 residues in the CDR3. CDR3: CASGLTASGNTIYF. The CDR3 DNA reads as TGTGCTAGTGGTTTGACAGCCTCTGGAAACACCATATATTTT. The full variable domain, rest sourced from reference TRBV12-5 and TRBJ1-3, is DARVTQTPRHKVTEMGQEVTMRCQPILGHNTVFWYRQTMMQGLELLAYFRNRAPLDDSGMPKDRFSAEMPDATLATLKIQPSEPRDSAVYFCASGLTASGNTIYFGEGSWLTVV.

The chain carries TRBV6-1 and TRBJ1-5; D is ambiguous. Germline V gene lookup returns CDR1 MNHNS and CDR2 SASEGT. V was cut by 2 bases and J by 6 bases, with 8 bases left in between. The CDR3 extends over 13 amino acids. CDR3 DNA sequence: TGTGCCAGCAGTGAAACAAGGAGTCAGCCCCAGCATTTT. Translated, it gives CASSETRSQPQHF.

This clonotype has at least ten counts. The chain recombines TRBV28 with TRBJ2-7, with D perhaps TRBD2 (5 bases). Germline CDR1 MDHEN, CDR2 SYDVKM. V was clipped by 6 bases and J by 9 bases, with 15 bases between them. The CDR3 covers 12 residues. The CDR3 sequence is CASSDNERSQYF. The CDR3 DNA follows: TGTGCCAGCAGCGATAATGAGCGGTCGCAGTACTTC.